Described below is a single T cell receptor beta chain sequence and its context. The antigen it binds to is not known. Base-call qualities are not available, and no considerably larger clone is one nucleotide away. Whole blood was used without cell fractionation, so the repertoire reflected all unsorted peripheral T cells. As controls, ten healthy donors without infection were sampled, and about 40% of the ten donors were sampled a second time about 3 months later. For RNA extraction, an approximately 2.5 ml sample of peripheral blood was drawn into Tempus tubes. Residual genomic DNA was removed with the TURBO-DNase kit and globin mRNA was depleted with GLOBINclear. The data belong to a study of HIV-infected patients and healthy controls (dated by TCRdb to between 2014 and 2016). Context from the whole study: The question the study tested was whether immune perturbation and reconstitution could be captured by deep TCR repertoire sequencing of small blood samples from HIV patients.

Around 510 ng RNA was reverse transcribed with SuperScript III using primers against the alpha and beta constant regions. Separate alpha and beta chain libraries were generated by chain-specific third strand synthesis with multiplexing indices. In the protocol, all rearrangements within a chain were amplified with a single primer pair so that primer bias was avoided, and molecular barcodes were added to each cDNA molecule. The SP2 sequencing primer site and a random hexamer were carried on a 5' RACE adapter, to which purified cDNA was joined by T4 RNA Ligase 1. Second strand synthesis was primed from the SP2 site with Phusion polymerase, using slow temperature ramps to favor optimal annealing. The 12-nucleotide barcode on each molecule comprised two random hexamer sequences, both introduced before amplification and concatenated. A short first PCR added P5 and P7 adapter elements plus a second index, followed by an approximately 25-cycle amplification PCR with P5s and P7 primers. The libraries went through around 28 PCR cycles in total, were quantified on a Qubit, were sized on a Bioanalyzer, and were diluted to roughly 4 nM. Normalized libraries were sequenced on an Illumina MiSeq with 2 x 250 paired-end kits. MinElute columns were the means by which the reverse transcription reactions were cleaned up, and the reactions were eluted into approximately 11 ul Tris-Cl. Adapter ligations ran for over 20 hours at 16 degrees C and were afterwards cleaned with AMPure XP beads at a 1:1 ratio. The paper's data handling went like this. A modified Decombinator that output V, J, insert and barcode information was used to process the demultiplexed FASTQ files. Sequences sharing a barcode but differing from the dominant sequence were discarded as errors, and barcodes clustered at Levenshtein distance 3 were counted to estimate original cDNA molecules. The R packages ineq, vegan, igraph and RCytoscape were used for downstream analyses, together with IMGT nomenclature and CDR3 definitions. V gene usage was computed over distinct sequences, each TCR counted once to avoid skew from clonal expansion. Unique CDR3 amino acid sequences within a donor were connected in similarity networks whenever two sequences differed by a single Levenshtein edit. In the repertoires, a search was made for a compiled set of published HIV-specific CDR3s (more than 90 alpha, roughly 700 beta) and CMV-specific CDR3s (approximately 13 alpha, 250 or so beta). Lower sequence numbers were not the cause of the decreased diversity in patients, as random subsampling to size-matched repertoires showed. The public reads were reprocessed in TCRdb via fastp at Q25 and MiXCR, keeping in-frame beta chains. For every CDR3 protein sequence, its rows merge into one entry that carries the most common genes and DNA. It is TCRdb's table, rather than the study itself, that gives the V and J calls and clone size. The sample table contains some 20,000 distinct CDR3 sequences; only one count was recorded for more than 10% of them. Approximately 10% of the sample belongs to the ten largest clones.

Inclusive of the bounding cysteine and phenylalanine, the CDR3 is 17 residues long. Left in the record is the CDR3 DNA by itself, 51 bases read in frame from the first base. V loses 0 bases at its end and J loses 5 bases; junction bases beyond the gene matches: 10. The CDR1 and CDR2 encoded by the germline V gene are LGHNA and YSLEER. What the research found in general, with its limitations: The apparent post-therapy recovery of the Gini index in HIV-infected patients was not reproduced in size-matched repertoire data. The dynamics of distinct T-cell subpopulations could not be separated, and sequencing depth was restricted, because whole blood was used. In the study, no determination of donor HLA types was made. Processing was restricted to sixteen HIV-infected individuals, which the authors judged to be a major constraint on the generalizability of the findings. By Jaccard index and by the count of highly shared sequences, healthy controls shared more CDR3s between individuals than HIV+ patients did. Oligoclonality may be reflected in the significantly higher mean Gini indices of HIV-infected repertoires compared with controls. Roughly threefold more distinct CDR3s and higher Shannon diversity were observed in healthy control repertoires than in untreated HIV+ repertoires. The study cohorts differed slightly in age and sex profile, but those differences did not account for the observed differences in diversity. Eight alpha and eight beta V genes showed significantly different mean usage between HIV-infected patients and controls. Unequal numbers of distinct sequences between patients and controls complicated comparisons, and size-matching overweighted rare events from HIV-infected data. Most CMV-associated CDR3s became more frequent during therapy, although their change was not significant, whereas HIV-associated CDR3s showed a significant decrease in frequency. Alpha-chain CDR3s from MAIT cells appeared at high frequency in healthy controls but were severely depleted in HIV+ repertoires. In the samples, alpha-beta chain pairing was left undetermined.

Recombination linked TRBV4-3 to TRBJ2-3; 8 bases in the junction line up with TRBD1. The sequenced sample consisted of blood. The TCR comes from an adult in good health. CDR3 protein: CASSQEGSDRVLDTQYF. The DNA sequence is TGCGCCAGCAGCCAAGAAGGATCGGACAGGGTTTTAGATACGCAGTATTTT.